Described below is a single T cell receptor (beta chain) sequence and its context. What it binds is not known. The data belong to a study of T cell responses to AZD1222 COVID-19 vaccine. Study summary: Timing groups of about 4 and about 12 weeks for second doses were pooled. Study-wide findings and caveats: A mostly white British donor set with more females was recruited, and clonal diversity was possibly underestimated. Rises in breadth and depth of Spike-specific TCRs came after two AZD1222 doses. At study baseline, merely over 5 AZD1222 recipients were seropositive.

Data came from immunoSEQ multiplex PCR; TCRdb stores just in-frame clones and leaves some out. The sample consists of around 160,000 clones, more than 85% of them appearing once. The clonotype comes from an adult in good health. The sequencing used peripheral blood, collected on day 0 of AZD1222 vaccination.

The CDR3 coding sequence is TGTGCCAGCAGCTTATCGAGCTCCCCCCAAGAGACCCAGTACTTC. Protein sequence: CASSLSSSPQETQYF. This chain connects TRBV7-3 to TRBJ2-5; no reliable D call. Germline lookup yields CDR1 SGHTA and CDR2 FQGTGA. V was shortened by 2 bases and J by 1 base, with 11 bases between the two germline ends. The CDR3 covers 15 residues. Variable domain in full (rest from reference TRBV7-3 and TRBJ2-5): GAGVSQTPSNKVTEKGKYVELRCDPISGHTALYWYRQSLGQGPEFLIYFQGTGAADDSGLPNDRFFAVRPEGSVSTLKIQRTERGDSAVYLCASSLSSSPQETQYFGPGTRLLVL.